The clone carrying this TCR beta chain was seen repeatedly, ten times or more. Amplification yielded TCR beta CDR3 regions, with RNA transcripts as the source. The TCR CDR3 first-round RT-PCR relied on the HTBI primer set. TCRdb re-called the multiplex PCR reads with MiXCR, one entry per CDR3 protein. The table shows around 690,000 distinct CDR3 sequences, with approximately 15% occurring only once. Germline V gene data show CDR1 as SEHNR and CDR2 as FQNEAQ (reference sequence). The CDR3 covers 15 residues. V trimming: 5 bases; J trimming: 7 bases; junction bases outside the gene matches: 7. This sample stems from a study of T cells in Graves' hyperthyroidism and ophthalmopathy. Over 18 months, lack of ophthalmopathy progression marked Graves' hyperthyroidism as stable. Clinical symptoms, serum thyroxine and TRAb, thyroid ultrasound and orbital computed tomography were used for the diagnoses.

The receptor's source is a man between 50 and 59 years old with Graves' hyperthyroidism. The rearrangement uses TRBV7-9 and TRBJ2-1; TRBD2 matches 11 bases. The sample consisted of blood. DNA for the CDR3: TGTGCCAGCAGCGCTAGCGGGAGGTTCACAAATGAGCAGTTCTTC. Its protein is CASSASGRFTNEQFF.